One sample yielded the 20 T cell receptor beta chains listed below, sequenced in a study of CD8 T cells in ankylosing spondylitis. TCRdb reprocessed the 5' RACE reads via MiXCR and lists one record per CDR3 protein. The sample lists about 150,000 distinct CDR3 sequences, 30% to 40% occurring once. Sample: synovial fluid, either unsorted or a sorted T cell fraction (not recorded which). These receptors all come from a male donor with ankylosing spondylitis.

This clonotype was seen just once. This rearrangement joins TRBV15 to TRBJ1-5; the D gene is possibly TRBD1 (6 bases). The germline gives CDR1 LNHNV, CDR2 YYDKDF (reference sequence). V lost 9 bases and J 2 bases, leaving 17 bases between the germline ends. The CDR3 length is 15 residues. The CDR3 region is CATCPGVIGNQPQHF. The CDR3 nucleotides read TGTGCCACTTGCCCAGGGGTGATAGGCAATCAGCCCCAGCATTTT.

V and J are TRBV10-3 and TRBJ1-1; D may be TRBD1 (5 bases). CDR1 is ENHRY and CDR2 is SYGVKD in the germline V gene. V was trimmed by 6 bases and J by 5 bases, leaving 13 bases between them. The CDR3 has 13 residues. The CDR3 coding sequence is TGTGCCATCAGCCGGGACCTGGGGACTGAAGCTTTCTTT. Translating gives CAISRDLGTEAFF.

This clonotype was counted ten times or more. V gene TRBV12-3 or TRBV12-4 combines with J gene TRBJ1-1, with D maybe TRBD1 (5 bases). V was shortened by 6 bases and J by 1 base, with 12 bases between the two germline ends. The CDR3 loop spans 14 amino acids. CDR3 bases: TGTGCCAGCAGCCAACTGGACAAGAACACTGAAGCTTTCTTT. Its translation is CASSQLDKNTEAFF.

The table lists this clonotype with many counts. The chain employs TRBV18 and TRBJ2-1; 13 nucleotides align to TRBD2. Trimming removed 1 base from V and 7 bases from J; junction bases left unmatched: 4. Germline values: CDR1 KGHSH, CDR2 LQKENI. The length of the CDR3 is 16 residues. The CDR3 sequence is CASSPRLAGGGNEQFF. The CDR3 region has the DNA TGTGCCAGCTCACCACGACTAGCGGGAGGTGGTAATGAGCAGTTCTTC.

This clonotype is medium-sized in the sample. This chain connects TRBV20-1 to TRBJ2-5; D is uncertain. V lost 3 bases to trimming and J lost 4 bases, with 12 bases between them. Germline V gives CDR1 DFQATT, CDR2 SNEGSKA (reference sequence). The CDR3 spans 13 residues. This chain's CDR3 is CSASKSEVETQYF. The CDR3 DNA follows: TGCAGTGCTAGCAAATCCGAAGTAGAGACCCAGTACTTC.

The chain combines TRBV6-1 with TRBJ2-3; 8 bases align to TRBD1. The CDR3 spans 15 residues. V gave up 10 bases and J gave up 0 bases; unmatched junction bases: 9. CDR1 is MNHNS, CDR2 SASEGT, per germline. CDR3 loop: CATHSTGASTDTQYF. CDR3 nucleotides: TGTGCCACACATTCGACAGGGGCTAGCACAGATACGCAGTATTTT.

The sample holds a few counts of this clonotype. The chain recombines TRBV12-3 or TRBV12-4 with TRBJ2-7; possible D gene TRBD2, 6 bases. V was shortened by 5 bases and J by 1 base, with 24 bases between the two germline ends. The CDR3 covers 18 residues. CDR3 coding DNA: TGTGCCAGCAGTCCTAGCCGAAGCGGAGGGCGTGCGTCCTACGAGCAGTACTTC. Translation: CASSPSRSGGRASYEQYF.

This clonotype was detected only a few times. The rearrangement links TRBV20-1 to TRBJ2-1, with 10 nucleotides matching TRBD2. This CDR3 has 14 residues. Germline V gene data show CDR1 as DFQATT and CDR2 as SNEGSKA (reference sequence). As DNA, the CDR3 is TGCAGCGGGGAAACTAGCGGGATATACAATGAGCAGTTCTTC. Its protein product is CSGETSGIYNEQFF.

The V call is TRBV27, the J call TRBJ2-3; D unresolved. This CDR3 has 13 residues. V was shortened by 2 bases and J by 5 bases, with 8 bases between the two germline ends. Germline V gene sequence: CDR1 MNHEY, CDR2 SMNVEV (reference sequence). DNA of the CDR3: TGTGCCAGCAGTTTAAGGTGGGGAGATACGCAGTATTTT. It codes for CASSLRWGDTQYF.

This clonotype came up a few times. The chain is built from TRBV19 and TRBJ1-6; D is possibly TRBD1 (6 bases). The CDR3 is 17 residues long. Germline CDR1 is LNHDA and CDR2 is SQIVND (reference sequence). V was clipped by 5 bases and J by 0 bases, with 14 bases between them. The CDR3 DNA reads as TGTGCCAGTAGTCTTTCTCAGGGGAGCTCCTATAATTCACCCCTCCACTTT. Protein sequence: CASSLSQGSSYNSPLHF.

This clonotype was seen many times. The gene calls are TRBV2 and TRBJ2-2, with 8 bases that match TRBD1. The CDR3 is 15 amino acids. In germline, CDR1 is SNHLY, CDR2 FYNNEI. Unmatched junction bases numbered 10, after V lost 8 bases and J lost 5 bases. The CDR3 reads CASYLGQGRTGELFF. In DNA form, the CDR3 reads TGTGCCAGCTACCTCGGACAGGGAAGAACCGGGGAGCTGTTTTTT.

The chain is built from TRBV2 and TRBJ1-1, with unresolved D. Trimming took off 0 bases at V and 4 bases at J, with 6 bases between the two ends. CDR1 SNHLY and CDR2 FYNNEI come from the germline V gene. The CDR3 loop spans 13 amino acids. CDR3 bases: TGTGCCAGCAGTGAAGCCGCTGCCACTGAAGCTTTCTTT. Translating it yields CASSEAAATEAFF.

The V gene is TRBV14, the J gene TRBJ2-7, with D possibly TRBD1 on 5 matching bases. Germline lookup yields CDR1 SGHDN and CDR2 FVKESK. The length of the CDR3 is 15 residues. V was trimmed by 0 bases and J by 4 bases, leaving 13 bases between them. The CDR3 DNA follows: TGTGCCAGCAGCCAAGATTTGGCTAGGGGATACGAGCAGTACTTC. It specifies CASSQDLARGYEQYF.

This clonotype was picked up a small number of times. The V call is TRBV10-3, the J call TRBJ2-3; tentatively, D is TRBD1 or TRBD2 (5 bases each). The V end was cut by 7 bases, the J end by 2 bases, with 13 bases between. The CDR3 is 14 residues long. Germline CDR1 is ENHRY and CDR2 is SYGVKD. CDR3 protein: CAITAGRDTDTQYF. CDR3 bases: TGTGCCATCACCGCGGGCAGGGACACAGATACGCAGTATTTT.

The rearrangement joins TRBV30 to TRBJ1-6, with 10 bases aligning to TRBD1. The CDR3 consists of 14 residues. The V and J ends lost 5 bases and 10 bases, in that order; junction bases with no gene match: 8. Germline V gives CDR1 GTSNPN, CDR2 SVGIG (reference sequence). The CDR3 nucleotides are TGTGCCTGGCGTGAAGGACAGGGGGGCTCACCCCTCCACTTT. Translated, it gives CAWREGQGGSPLHF. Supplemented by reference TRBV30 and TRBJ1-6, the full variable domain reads SQTIHQWPATLVQPVGSPLSLECTVEGTSNPNLYWYRQAAGRGLQLLFYSVGIGQISSEVPQNLSASRPQDRQFILSSKKLLLSDSGFYLCAWREGQGGSPLHFGNGTRLTVT.

As DNA, the CDR3 is TGCAGTGCTAGTATGGGGAGCTCCTATAATTCACCCCTCCACTTT. Translated: CSASMGSSYNSPLHF. The V call is TRBV20-1, the J call TRBJ1-6; D unresolved. The germline V gene encodes CDR1 DFQATT and CDR2 SNEGSKA (reference sequence). V was pared by 3 bases and J by 0 bases, with 9 bases between. The CDR3 consists of 15 residues.

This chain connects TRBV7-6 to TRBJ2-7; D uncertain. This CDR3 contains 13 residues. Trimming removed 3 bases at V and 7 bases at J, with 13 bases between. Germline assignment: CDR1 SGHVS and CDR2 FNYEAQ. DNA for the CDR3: TGTGCCAGCAGCTTGATGACTTCTACGGAGCAGTACTTC. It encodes CASSLMTSTEQYF.

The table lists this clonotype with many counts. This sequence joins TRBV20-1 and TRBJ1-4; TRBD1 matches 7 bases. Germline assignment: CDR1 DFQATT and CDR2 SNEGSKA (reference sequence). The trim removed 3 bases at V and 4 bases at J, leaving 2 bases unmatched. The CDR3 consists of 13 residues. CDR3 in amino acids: CSASGDSNEKLFF. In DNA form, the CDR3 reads TGCAGTGCTAGCGGGGACAGTAATGAAAAACTGTTTTTT.

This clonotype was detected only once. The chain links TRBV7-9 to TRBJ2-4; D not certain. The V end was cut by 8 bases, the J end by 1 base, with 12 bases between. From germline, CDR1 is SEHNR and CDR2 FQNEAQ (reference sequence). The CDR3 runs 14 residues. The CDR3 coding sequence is TGTGCCAGCCTCAGATGGCCTGCCAAAAACATTCAGTACTTC. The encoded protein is CASLRWPAKNIQYF.

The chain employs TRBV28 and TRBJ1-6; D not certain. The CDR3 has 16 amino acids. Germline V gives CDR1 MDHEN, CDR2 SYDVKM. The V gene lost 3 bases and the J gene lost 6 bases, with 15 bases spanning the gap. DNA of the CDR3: TGTGCCAGCAGTTTCGATCAGCAACAGTTTAATTCACCCCTCCACTTT. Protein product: CASSFDQQQFNSPLHF.